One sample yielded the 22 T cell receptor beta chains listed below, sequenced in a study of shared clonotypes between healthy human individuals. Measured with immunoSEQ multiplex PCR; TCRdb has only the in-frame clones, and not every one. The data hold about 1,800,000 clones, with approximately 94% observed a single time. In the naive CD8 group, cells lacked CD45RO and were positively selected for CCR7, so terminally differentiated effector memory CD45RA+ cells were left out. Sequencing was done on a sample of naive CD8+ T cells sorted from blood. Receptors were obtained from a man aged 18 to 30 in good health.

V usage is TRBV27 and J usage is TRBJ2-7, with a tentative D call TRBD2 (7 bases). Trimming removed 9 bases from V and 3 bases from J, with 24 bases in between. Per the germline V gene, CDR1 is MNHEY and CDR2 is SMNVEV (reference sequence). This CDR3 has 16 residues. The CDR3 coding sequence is TGTGCCAGTTCTCCCTCGGGGGGCCCCATCGGCTACGAGCAGTACTTC. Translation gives CASSPSGGPIGYEQYF.

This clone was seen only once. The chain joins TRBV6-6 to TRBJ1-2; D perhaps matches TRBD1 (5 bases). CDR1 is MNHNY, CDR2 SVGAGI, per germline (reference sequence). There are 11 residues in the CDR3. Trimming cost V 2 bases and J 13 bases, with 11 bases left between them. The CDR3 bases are TGTGCCAGCAGTTACGGGGACGCTCGCACCTTC. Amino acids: CASSYGDARTF.

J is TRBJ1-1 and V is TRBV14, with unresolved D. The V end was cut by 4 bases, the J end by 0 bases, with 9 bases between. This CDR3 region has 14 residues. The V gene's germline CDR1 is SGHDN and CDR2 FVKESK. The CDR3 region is CASSPLGLNTEAFF. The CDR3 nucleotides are TGTGCCAGCAGCCCATTGGGGTTGAACACTGAAGCTTTCTTT.

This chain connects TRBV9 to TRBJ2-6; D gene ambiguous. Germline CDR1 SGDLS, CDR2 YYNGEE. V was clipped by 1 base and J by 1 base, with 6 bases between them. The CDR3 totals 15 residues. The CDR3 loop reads CASSVLGSGANVLTF. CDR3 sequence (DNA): TGTGCCAGCAGCGTATTGGGGTCTGGGGCCAACGTCCTGACTTTC.

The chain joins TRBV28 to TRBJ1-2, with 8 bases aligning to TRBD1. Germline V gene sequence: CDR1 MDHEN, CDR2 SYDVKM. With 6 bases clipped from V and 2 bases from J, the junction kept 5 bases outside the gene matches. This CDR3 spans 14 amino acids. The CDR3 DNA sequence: TGTGCCAGCAGCTGGACAGGGACCAACTATGGCTACACCTTC. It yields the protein CASSWTGTNYGYTF.

For the CDR3, the DNA is TGTGCCAGCAGCACCAACCGGGACAGCAATCAGCCCCAGCATTTT. Translation: CASSTNRDSNQPQHF. The chain combines TRBV7-9 with TRBJ1-5; weak D call: TRBD1 (5 bases). CDR3 length: 15 residues. Germline V gene data show CDR1 as SEHNR and CDR2 as FQNEAQ (reference sequence). Trimming stripped 5 bases from V and 1 base from J, with 12 bases between.

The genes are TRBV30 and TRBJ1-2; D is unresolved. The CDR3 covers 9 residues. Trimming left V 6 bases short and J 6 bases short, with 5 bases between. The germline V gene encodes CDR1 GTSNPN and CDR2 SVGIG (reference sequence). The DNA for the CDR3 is TGTGCCTGTGACGATGGCTACACCTTC. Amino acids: CACDDGYTF.

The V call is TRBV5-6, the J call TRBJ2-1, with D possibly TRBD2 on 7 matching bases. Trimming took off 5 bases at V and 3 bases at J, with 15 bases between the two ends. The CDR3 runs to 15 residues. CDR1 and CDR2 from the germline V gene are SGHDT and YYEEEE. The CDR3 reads CASSLRGAGYNEQFF. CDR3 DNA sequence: TGTGCCAGCAGTCTTCGGGGGGCGGGCTACAATGAGCAGTTCTTC.

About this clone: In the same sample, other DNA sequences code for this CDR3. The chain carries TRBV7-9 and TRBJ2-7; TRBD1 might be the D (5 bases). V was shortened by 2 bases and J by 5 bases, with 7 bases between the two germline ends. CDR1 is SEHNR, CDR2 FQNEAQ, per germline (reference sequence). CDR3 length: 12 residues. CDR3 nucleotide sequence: TGTGCCAGCAGCTTAAAAGGGGACGAGCAGTACTTC. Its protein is CASSLKGDEQYF.

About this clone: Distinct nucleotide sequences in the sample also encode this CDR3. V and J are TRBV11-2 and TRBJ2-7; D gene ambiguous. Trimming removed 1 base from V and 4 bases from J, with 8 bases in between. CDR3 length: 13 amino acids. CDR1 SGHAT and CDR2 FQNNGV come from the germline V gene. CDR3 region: CASSLASPYEQYF. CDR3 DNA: TGTGCCAGCAGCTTAGCCTCCCCGTACGAGCAGTACTTC.

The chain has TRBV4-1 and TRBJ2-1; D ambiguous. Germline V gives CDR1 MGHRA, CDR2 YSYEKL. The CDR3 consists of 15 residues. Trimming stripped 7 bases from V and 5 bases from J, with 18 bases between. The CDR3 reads CASTPWFADHNEQFF. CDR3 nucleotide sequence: TGCGCCAGCACCCCTTGGTTTGCGGACCACAATGAGCAGTTCTTC.

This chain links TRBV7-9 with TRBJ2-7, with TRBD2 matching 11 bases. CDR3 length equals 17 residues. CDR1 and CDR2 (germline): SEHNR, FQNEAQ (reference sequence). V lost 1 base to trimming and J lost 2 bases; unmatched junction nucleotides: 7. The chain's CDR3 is CASSLGPGTSGTYEQYF. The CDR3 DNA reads TGTGCCAGCAGCTTAGGACCCGGGACTAGCGGAACCTACGAGCAGTACTTC.

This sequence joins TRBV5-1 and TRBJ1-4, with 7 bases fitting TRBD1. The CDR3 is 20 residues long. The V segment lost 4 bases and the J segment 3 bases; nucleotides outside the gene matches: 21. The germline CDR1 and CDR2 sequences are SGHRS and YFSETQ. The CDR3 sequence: CASSIGPEETGIGPNEKLFF. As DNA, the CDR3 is TGCGCCAGCAGCATTGGACCCGAGGAGACAGGGATAGGACCTAATGAAAAACTGTTTTTT.

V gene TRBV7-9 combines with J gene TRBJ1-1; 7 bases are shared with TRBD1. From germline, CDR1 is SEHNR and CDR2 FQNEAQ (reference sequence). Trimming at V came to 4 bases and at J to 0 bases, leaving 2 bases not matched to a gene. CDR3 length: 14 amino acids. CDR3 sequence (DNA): TGTGCCAGCAGCTCAGACAGGGTGAACACTGAAGCTTTCTTT. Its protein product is CASSSDRVNTEAFF.

The CDR3 DNA reads TGCGCCAGCAGTGAGTCGGACGAAGAGACCCAGTACTTC. This encodes CASSESDEETQYF. The chain couples TRBV10-1 to TRBJ2-5; no clear D. CDR3 length: 13 residues. Germline V CDR1 and CDR2: WNHNN, SYGVQD (reference sequence). The V end was cut by 0 bases, the J end by 3 bases, with 5 bases between.

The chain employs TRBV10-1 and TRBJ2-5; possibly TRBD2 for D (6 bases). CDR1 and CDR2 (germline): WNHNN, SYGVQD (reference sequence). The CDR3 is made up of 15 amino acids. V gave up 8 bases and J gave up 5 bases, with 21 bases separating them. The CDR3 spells CASGVGGRSSETQYF. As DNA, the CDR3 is TGCGCCAGCGGGGTTGGGGGGAGATCGTCGGAGACCCAGTACTTC.

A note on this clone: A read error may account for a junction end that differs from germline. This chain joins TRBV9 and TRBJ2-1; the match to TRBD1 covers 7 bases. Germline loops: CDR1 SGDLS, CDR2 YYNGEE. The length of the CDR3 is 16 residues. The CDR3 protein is CAGSSQDRDAYNEQFF. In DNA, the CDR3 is TGTGCCGGCAGCTCACAAGACAGGGACGCCTACAATGAGCAGTTCTTC.

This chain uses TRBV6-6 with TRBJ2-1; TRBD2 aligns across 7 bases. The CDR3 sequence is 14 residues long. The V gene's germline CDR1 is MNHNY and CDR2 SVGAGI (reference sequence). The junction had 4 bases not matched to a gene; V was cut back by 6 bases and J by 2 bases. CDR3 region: CASSLLATYNEQFF. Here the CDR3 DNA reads TGTGCCAGCAGCCTACTAGCGACCTACAATGAGCAGTTCTTC.

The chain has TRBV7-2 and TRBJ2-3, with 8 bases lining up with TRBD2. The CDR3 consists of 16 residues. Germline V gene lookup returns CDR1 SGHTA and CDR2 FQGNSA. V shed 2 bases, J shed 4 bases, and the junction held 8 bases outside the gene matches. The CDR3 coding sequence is TGTGCCAGCAGCTTATCCGGGACTAGAGGCCCAGATACGCAGTATTTT. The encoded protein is CASSLSGTRGPDTQYF.

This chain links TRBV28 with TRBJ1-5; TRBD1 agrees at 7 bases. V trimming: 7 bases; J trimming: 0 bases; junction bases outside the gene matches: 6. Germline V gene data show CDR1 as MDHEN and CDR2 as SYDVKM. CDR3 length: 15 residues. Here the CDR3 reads CASTSQGNSNQPQHF. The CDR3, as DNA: TGTGCCAGCACCTCACAGGGGAATAGCAATCAGCCCCAGCATTTT.

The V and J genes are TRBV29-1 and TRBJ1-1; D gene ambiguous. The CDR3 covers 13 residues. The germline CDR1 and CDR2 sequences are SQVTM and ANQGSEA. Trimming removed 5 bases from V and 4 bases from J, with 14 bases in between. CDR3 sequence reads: CSVSGPWSTEAFF. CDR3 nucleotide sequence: TGCAGCGTTTCCGGACCGTGGAGCACTGAAGCTTTCTTT. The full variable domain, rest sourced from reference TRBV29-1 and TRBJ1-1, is SAVISQKPSRDICQRGTSLTIQCQVDSQVTMMFWYRQQPGQSLTLIATANQGSEATYESGFVIDKFPISRPNLTFSTLTVSNMSPEDSSIYLCSVSGPWSTEAFFGQGTRLTVV.

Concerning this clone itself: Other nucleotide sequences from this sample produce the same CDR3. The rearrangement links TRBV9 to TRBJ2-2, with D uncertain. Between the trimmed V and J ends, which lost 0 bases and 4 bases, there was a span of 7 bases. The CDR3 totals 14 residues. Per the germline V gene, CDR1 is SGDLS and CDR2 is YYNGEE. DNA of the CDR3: TGTGCCAGCAGCGTAGGAGGATCCACCGGGGAGCTGTTTTTT. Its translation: CASSVGGSTGELFF.